The rows below give T cell receptor beta chains drawn from one sample of a study of blood T cell repertoires in COVID-19. Profiled with immunoSEQ multiplex PCR; TCRdb holds only in-frame clones, not every one. In the table there are 200,000 to 300,000 clones, roughly 91% of which are singletons. Sequenced sample: peripheral blood. The source is a man aged 30 to 45 with COVID-19, enrolled during active disease. Both conserved end residues are part of each CDR3. Fields, in order: clone size, CDR3 length, V gene, D gene, J gene, CDR3 protein, CDR3 DNA. The D gene is left open where the match is weak. A clone size is listed for some rows: how often the clone was seen (once, few, many), or a class if it is expanded.

-	14	TRBV3-1/TRBV3-2	-	TRBJ1-2	CASSQDEKGVGYTF	TGTGCCAGCAGCCAAGATGAAAAGGGGGTCGGCTACACCTTC
-	16	TRBV3-1/TRBV3-2	-	TRBJ2-7	CASSQEGRGASYEQYF	TGTGCCAGCAGCCAAGAAGGACGGGGGGCTTCTTACGAGCAGTACTTC
-	17	TRBV4-1	-	TRBJ1-3	CASSQTRQESSGNTIYF	TGCGCCAGCAGCCAAACGAGACAGGAGAGCTCTGGAAACACCATATATTTT
-	16	TRBV7-9	-	TRBJ1-5	CASSAGWGGVNQPQHF	TGTGCCAGCAGCGCCGGGTGGGGAGGGGTCAATCAGCCCCAGCATTTT
-	14	TRBV5-1	TRBD1	TRBJ1-4	CASSYQGGGEKLFF	TGCGCCAGCAGCTACCAGGGGGGTGGGGAAAAACTGTTTTTT
once	15	TRBV6-5	TRBD1	TRBJ1-1	CATATPGQGNTEAFF	TGTGCCACCGCCACCCCGGGACAGGGGAACACTGAAGCTTTCTTT
-	15	TRBV5-1	TRBD1	TRBJ2-2	CASSLGDRDTGELFF	TGCGCCAGCAGCTTGGGGGACAGGGACACCGGGGAGCTGTTTTTT
-	15	TRBV19	TRBD1	TRBJ2-2	CASRSLDRDTGELFF	TGTGCCAGTAGGTCGTTGGACAGGGACACCGGGGAGCTGTTTTTT
-	13	TRBV12-3/TRBV12-4	-	TRBJ2-1	CASSLGLFNEQFF	TGTGCCAGCAGTCTCGGACTCTTCAATGAGCAGTTCTTC
-	14	TRBV15	TRBD1	TRBJ1-4	CATSLDRESEKLFF	TGTGCCACCAGCTTGGACAGGGAGAGTGAAAAACTGTTTTTT